One and the same sample provided the 29 T cell receptor beta chains below, sequenced in a study of monozygotic twins with inflammatory bowel disease (dated by TCRdb to about 2019). Libraries were made using 5' RACE. Reads for this sample came from an Illumina HiSeq 2500. Each entry corresponds to one CDR3 protein sequence from reads that TCRdb reprocessed, and DNA is not given. The sample's records list over 150,000 distinct CDR3 sequences. 2% to 2.5% of the sample is held by the ten biggest clonotypes. Sequencing was done on a sample of blood. The source is a human donor with ulcerative colitis or Crohn's disease, or a healthy co-twin of an affected twin (not recorded which).

The gene calls are TRBV5-1 and TRBJ1-3; TCRdb gives TRBD1 as the D gene, but with no DNA this cannot be confirmed. Germline V CDR1 and CDR2: SGHRS, YFSETQ. There are 15 residues in the CDR3. This chain's CDR3 is CASSLVPGRGNTIYF.

The V gene is TRBV20-1, the J gene TRBJ1-1. Germline loops: CDR1 DFQATT, CDR2 SNEGSKA (reference sequence). The CDR3 has 13 residues. CDR3 loop: CSAILRVNTEAFF.

The rearrangement joins TRBV20-1 to TRBJ1-2; TCRdb returns TRBD1, unconfirmable since there is no DNA. The CDR3 spans 11 residues. Germline assignment: CDR1 DFQATT and CDR2 SNEGSKA (reference sequence). CDR3 sequence reads: CSTGSVYGYTF.

The chain joins TRBV5-1 to TRBJ2-5; TCRdb designates TRBD1, a call that cannot be tested without DNA. The CDR3 sequence is 14 residues long. Germline V CDR1 and CDR2: SGHRS, YFSETQ. The CDR3 protein is CASSLQGAVETQYF.

V gene TRBV9 combines with J gene TRBJ2-2. The CDR3 is made up of 14 amino acids. Germline CDR1 reads SGDLS; CDR2 reads YYNGEE. This chain's CDR3 is CASSVSTNTGDLFF.

The V gene is TRBV5-1, the J gene TRBJ2-7; TCRdb picks TRBD2, but there is no DNA to check that call. CDR1 is SGHRS, CDR2 YFSETQ, per germline. This CDR3 contains 14 residues. The CDR3 protein is CASSFASGTYEQYF.

The chain employs TRBV7-3 and TRBJ2-5; TCRdb's D call of TRBD2 is untestable without DNA. The CDR3 length is 14 residues. The germline V gene has CDR1 SGHTA and CDR2 FQGTGA. The CDR3 loop reads CASSFEGGVETQYF. Full variable domain (outside the CDR3, taken from reference TRBV7-3 and TRBJ2-5): GAGVSQTPSNKVTEKGKYVELRCDPISGHTALYWYRQSLGQGPEFLIYFQGTGAADDSGLPNDRFFAVRPEGSVSTLKIQRTERGDSAVYLCASSFEGGVETQYFGPGTRLLVL.

The J gene is TRBJ2-5, the V gene TRBV7-2; TCRdb selects TRBD2, and the lack of DNA leaves this call unchecked. This CDR3 has 14 amino acids. Germline V CDR1 and CDR2: SGHTA, FQGNSA. CDR3 sequence reads: CASSWGLAEETQYF.

V gene TRBV9 combines with J gene TRBJ1-6; TCRdb's D gene call, TRBD1, goes unchecked for lack of DNA. CDR3 length: 15 residues. Germline CDR1 is SGDLS and CDR2 is YYNGEE. This chain's CDR3 is CASSASGRLREPLHF. The variable domain in full, with the rest retrieved from reference TRBV9 and TRBJ1-6, is DSGVTQTPKHLITATGQRVTLRCSPRSGDLSVYWYQQSLDQGLQFLIQYYNGEERAKGNILERFSAQQFPDLHSELNLSSLELGDSALYFCASSASGRLREPLHFGNGTRLTVT.

This chain joins TRBV12-5 and TRBJ2-3. CDR3 length equals 12 residues. Germline V gene lookup returns CDR1 LGHNT and CDR2 FRNRAP. CDR3 residues: CASGLVPDTQYF.

V is TRBV7-8 and J is TRBJ2-7. The germline gives CDR1 SGHVS, CDR2 FQNEAQ. The CDR3 covers 13 residues. The CDR3 sequence is CASSFLNDYEQYF.

This chain's CDR3 is CASSMTSGSLDEQFF. This chain links TRBV19 with TRBJ2-1; TCRdb's assignment of TRBD2 cannot be checked, as there is no DNA. This CDR3 contains 15 residues. The V gene's germline CDR1 is LNHDA and CDR2 SQIVND (reference sequence).

V usage is TRBV11-2 and J usage is TRBJ2-1; without DNA, the TCRdb call of TRBD1 cannot be checked. The length of the CDR3 is 12 residues. The germline CDR1 and CDR2 sequences are SGHAT and FQNNGV. CDR3 loop: CASTPGGREQFF.

The chain is built from TRBV9 and TRBJ2-1; with no DNA, the TCRdb D assignment of TRBD2 cannot be verified. CDR1 SGDLS and CDR2 YYNGEE come from the germline V gene. The CDR3 has 20 amino acids. This CDR3 is CASSPRTSGGSPISYNEQFF. Supplemented by reference TRBV9 and TRBJ2-1, the full variable domain reads DSGVTQTPKHLITATGQRVTLRCSPRSGDLSVYWYQQSLDQGLQFLIQYYNGEERAKGNILERFSAQQFPDLHSELNLSSLELGDSALYFCASSPRTSGGSPISYNEQFFGPGTRLTVL.

The chain recombines TRBV12-3 or TRBV12-4 with TRBJ1-5; as DNA is missing, the TRBD1 call by TCRdb cannot be tested. The CDR3 length is 14 residues. CDR3 residues: CASSLVGGSQPQHF.

The chain links TRBV6-2 or TRBV6-3 to TRBJ1-2. The CDR3 consists of 12 residues. From germline, CDR1 is MNHEY and CDR2 SVGEGT. CDR3 loop: CASSYSSIGYTF.

The rearrangement joins TRBV19 to TRBJ2-1; TCRdb returns TRBD1, unconfirmable since there is no DNA. The CDR3 spans 15 residues. From germline, CDR1 is LNHDA and CDR2 SQIVND (reference sequence). CDR3: CASRSPGQGSSEQFF.

V is TRBV3-1 and J is TRBJ2-1; TCRdb's D call, TRBD1, is unchecked because there is no DNA. This CDR3 spans 16 amino acids. Germline lookup yields CDR1 LGHDT and CDR2 YNNKEL (reference sequence). CDR3 sequence: CASSRPAGTGYNEQFF.

V usage is TRBV20-1 and J usage is TRBJ1-5; TCRdb names TRBD1, which stays unverified in the absence of DNA. CDR3 length: 12 residues. From germline, CDR1 is DFQATT and CDR2 SNEGSKA (reference sequence). The CDR3 here is CSAGSPNQPQHF.

The rearrangement uses TRBV7-9 and TRBJ1-5; TCRdb's assignment of TRBD1 cannot be checked, as there is no DNA. Germline assignment: CDR1 SEHNR and CDR2 FQNEAQ (reference sequence). The CDR3 is 17 residues long. This CDR3 is CASSYGQGEVGNQPQHF.

V and J are TRBV6-5 and TRBJ2-1; TCRdb names TRBD1, which stays unverified in the absence of DNA. Germline assignment: CDR1 MNHEY and CDR2 SVGAGI. This CDR3 comprises 17 residues. CDR3 protein: CASSYLPGDLLYNEQFF.

The rearrangement joins TRBV5-1 to TRBJ1-1; with no DNA, the TCRdb D assignment of TRBD1 cannot be verified. CDR1 SGHRS and CDR2 YFSETQ come from the germline V gene. This CDR3 has 14 residues. CDR3 loop: CASSLSRGDTEAFF.

The V and J genes are TRBV27 and TRBJ2-3; without DNA, the TCRdb call of TRBD1 cannot be checked. Germline CDR1 MNHEY, CDR2 SMNVEV (reference sequence). CDR3 length equals 18 residues. The CDR3 loop reads CASSLSAGAGGFTDTQYF.

The chain recombines TRBV29-1 with TRBJ1-1; TCRdb outputs TRBD1, but without DNA this stays unchecked. Per germline, CDR1 SQVTM and CDR2 ANQGSEA. This CDR3 is built from 12 residues. Here the CDR3 reads CSGLRQGAEAFF.

V and J are TRBV7-2 and TRBJ1-1; TCRdb returns TRBD1, unconfirmable since there is no DNA. Germline-derived CDR1 and CDR2 are SGHTA and FQGNSA. The CDR3 has 16 amino acids. CDR3 amino acids: CASSLVGGLRNTEAFF.

CDR3 in amino acids: CSARGGLAVSYEQYF. V is TRBV20-1 and J is TRBJ2-7; TCRdb selects TRBD2, and the lack of DNA leaves this call unchecked. This CDR3 has 15 residues. Germline-derived CDR1 and CDR2 are DFQATT and SNEGSKA (reference sequence).

This chain links TRBV18 with TRBJ2-1; TCRdb lists TRBD1, though no DNA is available to test this call. This CDR3 region has 17 residues. Germline V CDR1 and CDR2: KGHSH, LQKENI. The CDR3 is CASSRRQGTSSYNEQFF.

The chain recombines TRBV10-3 with TRBJ2-2; the TCRdb call, TRBD2, lacks DNA for checking. The CDR3 covers 17 residues. Germline V gives CDR1 ENHRY, CDR2 SYGVKD. CDR3 in amino acids: CAISEPGLAGNTGELFF.

The CDR3 is CASSPTLPYEQYF. The rearrangement joins TRBV7-9 to TRBJ2-7. The V gene's germline CDR1 is SEHNR and CDR2 FQNEAQ (reference sequence). This CDR3 comprises 13 residues. Based on the CDR3 plus reference TRBV7-9 and TRBJ2-7, the full variable domain is DTGVSQNPRHKITKRGQNVTFRCDPISEHNRLYWYRQTLGQGPEFLTYFQNEAQLEKSRLLSDRFSAERPKGSFSTLEIQRTEQGDSAMYLCASSPTLPYEQYFGPGTRLTVT.